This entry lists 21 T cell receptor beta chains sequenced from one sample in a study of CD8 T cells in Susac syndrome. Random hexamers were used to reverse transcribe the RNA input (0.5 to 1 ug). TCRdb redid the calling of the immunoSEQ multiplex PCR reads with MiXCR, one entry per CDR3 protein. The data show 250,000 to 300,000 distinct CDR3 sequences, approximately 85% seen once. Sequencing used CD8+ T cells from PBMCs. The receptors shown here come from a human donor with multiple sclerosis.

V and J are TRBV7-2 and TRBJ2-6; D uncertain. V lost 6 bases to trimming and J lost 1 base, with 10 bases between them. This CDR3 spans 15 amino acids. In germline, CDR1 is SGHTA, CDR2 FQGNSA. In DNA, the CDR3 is TGTGCCAGCAGGGCAAGGGAATCTGGGGCCAACGTCCTGACTTTC. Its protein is CASRARESGANVLTF.

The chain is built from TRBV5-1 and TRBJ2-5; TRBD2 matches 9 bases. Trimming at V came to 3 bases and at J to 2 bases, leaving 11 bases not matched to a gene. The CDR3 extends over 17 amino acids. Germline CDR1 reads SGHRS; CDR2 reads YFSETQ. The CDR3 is CASSSGAGGFLQETQYF. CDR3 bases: TGCGCCAGCAGCTCGGGAGCGGGAGGCTTTTTGCAAGAGACCCAGTACTTC.

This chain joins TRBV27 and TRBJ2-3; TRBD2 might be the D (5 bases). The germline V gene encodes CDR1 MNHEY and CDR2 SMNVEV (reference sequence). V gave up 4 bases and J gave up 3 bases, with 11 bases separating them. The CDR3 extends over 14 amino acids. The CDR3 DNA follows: TGTGCCAGCAGTTCGCTAAGGAGGACAGATACGCAGTATTTT. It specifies CASSSLRRTDTQYF.

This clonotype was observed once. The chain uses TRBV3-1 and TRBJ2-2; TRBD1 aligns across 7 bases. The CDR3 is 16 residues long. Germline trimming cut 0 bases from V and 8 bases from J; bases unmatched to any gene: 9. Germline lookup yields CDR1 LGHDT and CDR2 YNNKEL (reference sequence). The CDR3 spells CASSQEDRGGRGELFF. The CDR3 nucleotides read TGTGCCAGCAGCCAAGAAGATCGAGGGGGCCGTGGGGAGCTGTTTTTT. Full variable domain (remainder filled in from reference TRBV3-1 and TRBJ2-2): DTAVSQTPKYLVTQMGNDKSIKCEQNLGHDTMYWYKQDSKKFLKIMFSYNNKELIINETVPNRFSPKSPDKAHLNLHINSLELGDSAVYFCASSQEDRGGRGELFFGEGSRLTVL.

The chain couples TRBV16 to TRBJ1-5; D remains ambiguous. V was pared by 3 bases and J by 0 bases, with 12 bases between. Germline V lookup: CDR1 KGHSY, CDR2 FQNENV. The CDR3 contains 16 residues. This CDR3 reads CASSHTTEISNQPQHF. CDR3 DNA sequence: TGTGCCAGCAGCCATACCACTGAGATTAGCAATCAGCCCCAGCATTTT.

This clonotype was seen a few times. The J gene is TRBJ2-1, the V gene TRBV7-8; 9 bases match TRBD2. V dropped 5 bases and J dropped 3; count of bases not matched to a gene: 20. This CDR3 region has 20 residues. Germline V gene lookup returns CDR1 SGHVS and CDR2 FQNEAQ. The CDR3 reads CASSHLRLAGSQGFYNEQFF. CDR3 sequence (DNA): TGTGCCAGCAGCCATCTCAGGCTAGCGGGATCGCAGGGCTTCTACAATGAGCAGTTCTTC.

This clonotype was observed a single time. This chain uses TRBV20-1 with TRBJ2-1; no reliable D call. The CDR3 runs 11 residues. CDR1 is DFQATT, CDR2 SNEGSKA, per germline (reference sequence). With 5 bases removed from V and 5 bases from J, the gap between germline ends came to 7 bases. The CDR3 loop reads CSAYRDNEQFF. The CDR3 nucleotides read TGCAGTGCTTACCGGGACAATGAGCAGTTCTTC.

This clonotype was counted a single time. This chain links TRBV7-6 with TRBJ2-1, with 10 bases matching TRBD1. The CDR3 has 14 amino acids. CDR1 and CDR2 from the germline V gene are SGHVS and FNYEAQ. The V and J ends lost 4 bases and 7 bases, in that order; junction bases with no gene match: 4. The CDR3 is CASSYRDRGNEQFF. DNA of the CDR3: TGTGCCAGCAGCTATCGGGACAGGGGAAATGAGCAGTTCTTC.

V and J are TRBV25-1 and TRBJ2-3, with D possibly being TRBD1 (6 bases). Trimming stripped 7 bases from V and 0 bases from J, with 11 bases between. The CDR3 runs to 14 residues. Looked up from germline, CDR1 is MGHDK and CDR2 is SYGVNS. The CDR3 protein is CASTGQPSTDTQYF. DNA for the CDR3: TGTGCCAGCACCGGACAGCCTAGCACAGATACGCAGTATTTT.

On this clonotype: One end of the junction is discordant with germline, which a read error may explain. CDR3 amino acids: CARRGWNTEAFF. CDR3 bases: TGTGCCCGGAGGGGTTGGAACACTGAAGCTTTCTTT. The chain has TRBV30 and TRBJ1-1, with D tentatively TRBD1 (5 bases). CDR3 length: 12 amino acids. Germline CDR1 and CDR2: GTSNPN and SVGIG (reference sequence).

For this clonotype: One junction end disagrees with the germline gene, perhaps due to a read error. CDR3 in DNA: TGCGCCAACAGCTTGACGGGACTAGCGGGAGCTATCGGCTCCTACAATGAGCAGTTCTTC. Translating it yields CANSLTGLAGAIGSYNEQFF. This chain uses TRBV5-1 with TRBJ2-1; 14 nucleotides line up with TRBD2. This CDR3 region has 20 residues. The germline V gene has CDR1 SGHRS and CDR2 YFSETQ.

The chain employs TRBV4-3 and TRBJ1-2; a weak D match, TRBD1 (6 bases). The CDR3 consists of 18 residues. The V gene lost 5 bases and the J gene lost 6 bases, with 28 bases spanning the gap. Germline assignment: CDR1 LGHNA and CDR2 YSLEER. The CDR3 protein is CASSGLLRGGDFYDGYTF. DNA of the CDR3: TGCGCCAGCAGCGGACTGTTACGGGGGGGCGACTTTTACGATGGCTACACCTTC.

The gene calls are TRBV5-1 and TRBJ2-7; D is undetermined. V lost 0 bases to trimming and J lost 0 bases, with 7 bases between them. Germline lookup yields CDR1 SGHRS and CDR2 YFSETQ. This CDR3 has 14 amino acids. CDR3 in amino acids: CASSLDGDSYEQYF. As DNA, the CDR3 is TGCGCCAGCAGCTTGGATGGGGACTCCTACGAGCAGTACTTC.

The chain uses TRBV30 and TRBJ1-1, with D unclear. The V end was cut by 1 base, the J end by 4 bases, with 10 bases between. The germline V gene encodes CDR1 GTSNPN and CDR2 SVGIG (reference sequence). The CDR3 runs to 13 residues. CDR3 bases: TGTGCCTGGAGTGACGGCCATAGCACTGAAGCTTTCTTT. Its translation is CAWSDGHSTEAFF. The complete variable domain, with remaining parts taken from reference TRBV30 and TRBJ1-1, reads SQTIHQWPATLVQPVGSPLSLECTVEGTSNPNLYWYRQAAGRGLQLLFYSVGIGQISSEVPQNLSASRPQDRQFILSSKKLLLSDSGFYLCAWSDGHSTEAFFGQGTRLTVV.

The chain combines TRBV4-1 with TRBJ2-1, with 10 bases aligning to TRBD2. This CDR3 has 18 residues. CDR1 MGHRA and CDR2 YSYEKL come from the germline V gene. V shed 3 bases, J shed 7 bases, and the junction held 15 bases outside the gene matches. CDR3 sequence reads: CASSQIAGGPGFGNEQFF. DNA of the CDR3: TGCGCCAGCAGCCAGATAGCGGGAGGTCCTGGGTTCGGGAATGAGCAGTTCTTC.

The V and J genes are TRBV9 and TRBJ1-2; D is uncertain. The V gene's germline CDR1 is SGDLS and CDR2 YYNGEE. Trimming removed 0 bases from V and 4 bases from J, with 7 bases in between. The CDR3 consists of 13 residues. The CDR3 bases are TGTGCCAGCAGCGTAGAGCAGAGCTATGGCTACACCTTC. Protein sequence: CASSVEQSYGYTF.

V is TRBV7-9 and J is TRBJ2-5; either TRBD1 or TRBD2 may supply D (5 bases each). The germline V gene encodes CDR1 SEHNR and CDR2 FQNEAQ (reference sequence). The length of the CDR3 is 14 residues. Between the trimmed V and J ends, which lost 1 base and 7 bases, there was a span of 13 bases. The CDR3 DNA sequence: TGTGCCAGCAGCTTAGGAGGGGTCGGATGGACCCAGTACTTC. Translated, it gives CASSLGGVGWTQYF.

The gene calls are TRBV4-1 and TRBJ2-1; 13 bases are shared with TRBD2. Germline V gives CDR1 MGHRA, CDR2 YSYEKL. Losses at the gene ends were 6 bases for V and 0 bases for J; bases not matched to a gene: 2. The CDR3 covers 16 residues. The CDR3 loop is CASRTSGGSSYNEQFF. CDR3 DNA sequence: TGCGCCAGCAGGACTAGCGGGGGGAGCTCCTACAATGAGCAGTTCTTC.

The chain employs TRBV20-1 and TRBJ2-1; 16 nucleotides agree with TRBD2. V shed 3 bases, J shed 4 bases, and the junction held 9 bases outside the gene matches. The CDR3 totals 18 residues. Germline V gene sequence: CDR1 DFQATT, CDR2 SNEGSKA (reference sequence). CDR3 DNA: TGCAGTGCTAGGGGGACTAGCGGGAGGGCCGACCCTTACAATGAGCAGTTCTTC. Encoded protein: CSARGTSGRADPYNEQFF.

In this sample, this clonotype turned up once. The DNA for the CDR3 is TGCAGCGTTGCCCCTAGGACTAGCGGGAGGGTGGTGGAGACCCAGTACTTC. Translating it yields CSVAPRTSGRVVETQYF. This chain links TRBV29-1 with TRBJ2-5; 15 bases are a match to TRBD2. Losses at the gene ends were 4 bases for V and 5 bases for J; bases not matched to a gene: 11. Germline V lookup: CDR1 SQVTM, CDR2 ANQGSEA. This CDR3 has 17 residues.

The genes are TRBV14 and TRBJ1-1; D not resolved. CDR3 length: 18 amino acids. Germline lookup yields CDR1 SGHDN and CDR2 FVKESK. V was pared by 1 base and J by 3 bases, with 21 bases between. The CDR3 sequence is CASSQARRLRGRDTEAFF. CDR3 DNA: TGTGCCAGCAGCCAAGCTAGACGCCTCCGGGGAAGGGACACTGAAGCTTTCTTT.